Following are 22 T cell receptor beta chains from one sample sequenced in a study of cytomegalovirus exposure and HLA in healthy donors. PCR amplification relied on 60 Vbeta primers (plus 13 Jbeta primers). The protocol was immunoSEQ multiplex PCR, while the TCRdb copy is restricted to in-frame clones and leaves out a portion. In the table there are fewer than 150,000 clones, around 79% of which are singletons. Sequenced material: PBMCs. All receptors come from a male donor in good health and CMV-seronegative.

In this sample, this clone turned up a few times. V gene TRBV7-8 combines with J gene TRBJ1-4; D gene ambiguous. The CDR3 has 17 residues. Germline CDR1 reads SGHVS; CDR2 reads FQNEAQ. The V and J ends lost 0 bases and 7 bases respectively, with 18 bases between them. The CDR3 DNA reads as TGTGCCAGCAGCTTAGCGTTTGGACGGGAATTATTTGAAAAACTGTTTTTT. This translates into CASSLAFGRELFEKLFF. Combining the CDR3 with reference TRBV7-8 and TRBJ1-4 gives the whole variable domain GAGVSQSPRYKVAKRGQDVALRCDPISGHVSLFWYQQALGQGPEFLTYFQNEAQLDKSGLPSDRFFAERPEGSVSTLKIQRTQQEDSAVYLCASSLAFGRELFEKLFFGSGTQLSVL.

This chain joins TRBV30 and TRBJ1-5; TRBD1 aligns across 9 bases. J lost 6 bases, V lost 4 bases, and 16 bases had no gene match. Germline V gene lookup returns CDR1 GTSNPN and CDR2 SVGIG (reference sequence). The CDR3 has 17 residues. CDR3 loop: CAWTDTLPGTGIQPQHF. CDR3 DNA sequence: TGTGCCTGGACCGACACCCTACCGGGGACAGGGATTCAGCCCCAGCATTTT.

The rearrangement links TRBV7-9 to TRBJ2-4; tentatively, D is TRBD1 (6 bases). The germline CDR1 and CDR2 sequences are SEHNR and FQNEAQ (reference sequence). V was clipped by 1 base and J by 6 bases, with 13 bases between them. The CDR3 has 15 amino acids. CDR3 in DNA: TGTGCCAGCAGCTTAGACGGACAGATCGGAAACATTCAGTACTTC. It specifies CASSLDGQIGNIQYF. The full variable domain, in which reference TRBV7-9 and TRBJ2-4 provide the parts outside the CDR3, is DTGVSQNPRHKITKRGQNVTFRCDPISEHNRLYWYRQTLGQGPEFLTYFQNEAQLEKSRLLSDRFSAERPKGSFSTLEIQRTEQGDSAMYLCASSLDGQIGNIQYFGAGTRLSVL.

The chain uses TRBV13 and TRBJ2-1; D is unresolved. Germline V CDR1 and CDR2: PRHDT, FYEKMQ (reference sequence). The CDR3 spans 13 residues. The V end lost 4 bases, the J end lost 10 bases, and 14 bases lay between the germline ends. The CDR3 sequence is CASSSSTIVEQFF. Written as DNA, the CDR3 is TGTGCCAGCAGCTCCTCTACTATTGTGGAGCAGTTCTTC.

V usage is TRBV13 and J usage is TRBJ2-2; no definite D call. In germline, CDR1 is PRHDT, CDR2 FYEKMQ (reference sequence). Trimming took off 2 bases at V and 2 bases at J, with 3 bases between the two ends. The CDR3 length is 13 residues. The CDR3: CASSLYNTGELFF. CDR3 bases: TGTGCCAGCAGCTTATATAACACCGGGGAGCTGTTTTTT. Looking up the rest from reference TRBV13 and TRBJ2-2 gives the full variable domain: AAGVIQSPRHLIKEKRETATLKCYPIPRHDTVYWYQQGPGQDPQFLISFYEKMQSDKGSIPDRFSAQQFSDYHSELNMSSLELGDSALYFCASSLYNTGELFFGEGSRLTVL.

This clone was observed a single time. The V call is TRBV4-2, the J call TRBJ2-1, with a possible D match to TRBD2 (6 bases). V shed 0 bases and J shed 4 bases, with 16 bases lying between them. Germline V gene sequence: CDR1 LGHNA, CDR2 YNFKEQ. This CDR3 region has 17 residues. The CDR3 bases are TGTGCCAGCAGCCAAGATGGGAAACGGGGGTGGTACAATGAGCAGTTCTTC. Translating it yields CASSQDGKRGWYNEQFF.

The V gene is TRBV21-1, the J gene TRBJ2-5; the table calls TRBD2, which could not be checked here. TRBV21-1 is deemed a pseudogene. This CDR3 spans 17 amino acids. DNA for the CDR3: TGTGCCAGCAGCAAAGTGGCTAGCGGGAGAGCATTGGAGACCCAGTACTTC. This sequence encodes CASSKVASGRALETQYF.

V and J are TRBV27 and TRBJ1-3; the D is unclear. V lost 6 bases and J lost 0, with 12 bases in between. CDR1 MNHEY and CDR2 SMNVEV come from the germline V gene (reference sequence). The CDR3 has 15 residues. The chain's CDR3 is CASRRAGGSGNTIYF. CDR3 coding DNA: TGTGCCAGCAGAAGGGCAGGAGGCTCTGGAAACACCATATATTTT.

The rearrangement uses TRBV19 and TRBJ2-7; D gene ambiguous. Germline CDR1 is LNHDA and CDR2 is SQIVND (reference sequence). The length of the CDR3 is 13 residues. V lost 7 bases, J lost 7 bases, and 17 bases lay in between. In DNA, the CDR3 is TGTGCCAGTACGTACCCCCGTTTCGGGGAGCAGTACTTC. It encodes CASTYPRFGEQYF.

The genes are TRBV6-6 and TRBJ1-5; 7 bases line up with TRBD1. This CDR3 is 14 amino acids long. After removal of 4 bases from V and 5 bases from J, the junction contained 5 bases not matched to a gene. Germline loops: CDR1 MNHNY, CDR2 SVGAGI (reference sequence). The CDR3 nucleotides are TGTGCCAGCAGTTGGACAGGATCCGATCAGCCCCAGCATTTT. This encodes CASSWTGSDQPQHF.

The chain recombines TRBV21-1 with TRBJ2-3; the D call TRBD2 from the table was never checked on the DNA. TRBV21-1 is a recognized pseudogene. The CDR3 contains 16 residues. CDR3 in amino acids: CASSEDGTEGTDTQYF. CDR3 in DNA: TGTGCCAGCAGCGAAGACGGGACTGAGGGTACAGATACGCAGTATTTT.

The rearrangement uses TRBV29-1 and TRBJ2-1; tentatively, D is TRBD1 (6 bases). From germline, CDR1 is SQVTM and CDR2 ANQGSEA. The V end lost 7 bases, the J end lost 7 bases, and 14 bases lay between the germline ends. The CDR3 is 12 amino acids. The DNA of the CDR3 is TGCAGCGGCCTTACAGGGTATAATGAGCAGTTCTTC. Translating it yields CSGLTGYNEQFF.

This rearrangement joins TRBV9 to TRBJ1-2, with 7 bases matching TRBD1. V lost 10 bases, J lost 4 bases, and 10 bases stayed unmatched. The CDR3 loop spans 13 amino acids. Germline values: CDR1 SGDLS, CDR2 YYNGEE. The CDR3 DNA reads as TGTGCCTCGGGACAGCTACTCAGCTATGGCTACACCTTC. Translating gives CASGQLLSYGYTF.

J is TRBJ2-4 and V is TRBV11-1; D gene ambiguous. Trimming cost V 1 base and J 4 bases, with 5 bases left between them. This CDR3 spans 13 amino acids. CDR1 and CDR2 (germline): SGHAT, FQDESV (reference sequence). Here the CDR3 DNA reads TGTGCCAGCAGCTTAGATCGGAAAAACATTCAGTACTTC. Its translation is CASSLDRKNIQYF.

The chain's CDR3 is CAISEGQAEAFF. DNA of the CDR3: TGTGCCATCAGTGAAGGACAGGCTGAAGCTTTCTTT. This chain connects TRBV10-3 to TRBJ1-1; TRBD1 matches at 7 bases. The germline V gene encodes CDR1 ENHRY and CDR2 SYGVKD. CDR3 length: 12 residues. With V trimmed by 3 bases and J by 6 bases, 1 base remained unmatched.

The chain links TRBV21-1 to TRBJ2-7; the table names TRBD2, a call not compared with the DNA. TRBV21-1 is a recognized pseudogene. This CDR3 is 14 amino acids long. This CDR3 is CASSKRTGAYEQYF. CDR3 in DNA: TGTGCCAGCAGCAAGCGAACCGGGGCCTACGAGCAGTACTTC.

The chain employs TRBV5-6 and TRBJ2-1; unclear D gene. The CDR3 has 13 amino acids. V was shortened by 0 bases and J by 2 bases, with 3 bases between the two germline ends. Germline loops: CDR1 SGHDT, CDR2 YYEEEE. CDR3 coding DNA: TGTGCCAGCAGCTTGGGTACCTACAATGAGCAGTTCTTC. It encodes CASSLGTYNEQFF.

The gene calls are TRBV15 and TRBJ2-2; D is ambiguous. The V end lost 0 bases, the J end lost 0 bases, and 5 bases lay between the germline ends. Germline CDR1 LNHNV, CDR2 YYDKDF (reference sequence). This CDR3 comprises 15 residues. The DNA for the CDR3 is TGTGCCACCAGCAGAGAGCGGTCGAACACCGGGGAGCTGTTTTTT. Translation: CATSRERSNTGELFF.

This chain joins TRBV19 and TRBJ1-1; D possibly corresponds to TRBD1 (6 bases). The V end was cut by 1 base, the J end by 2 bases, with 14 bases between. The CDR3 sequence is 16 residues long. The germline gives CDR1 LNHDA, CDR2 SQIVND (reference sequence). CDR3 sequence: CASSIGIRGQNTEAFF. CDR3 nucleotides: TGTGCCAGTAGTATAGGAATCAGGGGCCAAAACACTGAAGCTTTCTTT.

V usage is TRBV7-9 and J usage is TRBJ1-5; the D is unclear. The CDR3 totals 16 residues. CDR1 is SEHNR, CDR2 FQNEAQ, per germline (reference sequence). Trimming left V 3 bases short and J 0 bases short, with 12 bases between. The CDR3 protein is CASSFLSGSSNQPQHF. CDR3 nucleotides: TGTGCCAGCAGCTTCCTTTCAGGATCTAGCAATCAGCCCCAGCATTTT.

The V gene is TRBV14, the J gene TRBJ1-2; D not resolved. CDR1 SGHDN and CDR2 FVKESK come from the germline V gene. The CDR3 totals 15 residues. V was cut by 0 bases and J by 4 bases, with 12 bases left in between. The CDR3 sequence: CASSQESVRIYGYTF. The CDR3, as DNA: TGTGCCAGCAGCCAAGAAAGCGTGCGTATCTATGGCTACACCTTC.

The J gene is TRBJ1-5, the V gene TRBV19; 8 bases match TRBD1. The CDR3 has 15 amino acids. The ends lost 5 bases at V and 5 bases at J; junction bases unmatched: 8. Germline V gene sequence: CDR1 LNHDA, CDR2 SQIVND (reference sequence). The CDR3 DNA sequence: TGTGCCAGTAGTGGGCGGCAGGGGGCATATCAGCCCCAGCATTTT. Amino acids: CASSGRQGAYQPQHF.